This T cell receptor beta chain originates from a study of human CD8 memory T cell subsets. Overall study results and limits: The study found similarly high diversity in stem-like memory and precursor exhausted T cells, unlike effector memory cells.

The authors made TCR beta libraries using UMI-labeled 5' RACE. From the 5' RACE reads, TCRdb lists one entry per CDR3 protein and no DNA. Here the sample table reports 9,500 to 13,000 distinct CDR3 sequences. Considering frequency, this clonotype is medium-sized. No antigen is known for it. The germline V gene encodes CDR1 LGHNA and CDR2 YSLEER. The CDR3 is made up of 14 amino acids. TSTEM, the stem-like memory CD8+ T cells, were CCR7+ PD-1- TIGIT-. Negative magnetic separation enriched total CD8+ T cells. This chain joins TRBV4-3 and TRBJ1-1. The sequence was obtained from a human donor in good health. Sequencing used CD8+ stem-like memory T cells (TSCM and TCM) sorted from PBMCs. The subset: stem-like memory CD8 T cells (TSTEM), CCR7+ PD-1- TIGIT-. The CDR3: CASSQGGSITEAFF.